The next 20 T cell receptor beta chains were all read from a single sample in a study of cytomegalovirus exposure and HLA in healthy donors. The PCR was carried out with 60 Vbeta primers and 13 Jbeta primers. Clones were read by immunoSEQ multiplex PCR, and TCRdb kept only the in-frame ones, dropping some. There are tens of thousands of clones in the sample; 80% occur only once, and around 23% lies in the top ten. Material for sequencing was PBMCs. The receptors derive from a woman in her forties or fifties in good health and CMV-seropositive.

The chain employs TRBV28 and TRBJ1-3, with unresolved D. The V end was cut by 4 bases, the J end by 8 bases, with 9 bases between. The CDR3 has 12 residues. Germline V gene sequence: CDR1 MDHEN, CDR2 SYDVKM. In nucleotides, the CDR3 is TGTGCCAGCAGTTCCCCCGAGGACACCATATATTTT. Amino acids: CASSSPEDTIYF. The full variable domain, in which reference TRBV28 and TRBJ1-3 provide the parts outside the CDR3, is DVKVTQSSRYLVKRTGEKVFLECVQDMDHENMFWYRQDPGLGLRLIYFSYDVKMKEKGDIPEGYSVSREKKERFSLILESASTNQTSMYLCASSSPEDTIYFGEGSWLTVV.

The gene calls are TRBV7-9 and TRBJ1-2, with TRBD1 as a possible D gene (6 bases). The CDR3 has 15 residues. V shed 6 bases and J shed 1 base, with 15 bases lying between them. CDR1 and CDR2 (germline): SEHNR, FQNEAQ (reference sequence). CDR3 coding DNA: TGTGCCAGCAGTGGAGGGGGGGCGTTTAACTATGGCTACACCTTC. Protein sequence: CASSGGGAFNYGYTF.

CDR3 bases: TGTGCCAGTAGTGCCTCAGGGGGCGCATACGGCTACACCTTC. Amino acid sequence: CASSASGGAYGYTF. This rearrangement joins TRBV19 to TRBJ1-2, with 8 bases matching TRBD1. Trimming removed 5 bases from V and 8 bases from J; junction bases left unmatched: 10. This CDR3 comprises 14 residues. Germline V gene data show CDR1 as LNHDA and CDR2 as SQIVND (reference sequence).

The chain is built from TRBV7-2 and TRBJ1-5; tentative D call: TRBD1 (5 bases). From germline, CDR1 is SGHTA and CDR2 FQGNSA. Trimming stripped 8 bases from V and 4 bases from J, with 18 bases between. This CDR3 has 15 residues. The CDR3 loop reads CASSQRGTSNQPQHF. The CDR3 DNA reads TGTGCCAGCTCACAAAGGGGAACGTCAAATCAGCCCCAGCATTTT. The full variable domain, completed using reference TRBV7-2 and TRBJ1-5, is GAGVSQSPSNKVTEKGKDVELRCDPISGHTALYWYRQSLGQGLEFLIYFQGNSAPDKSGLPSDRFSAERTGGSVSTLTIQRTQQEDSAVYLCASSQRGTSNQPQHFGDGTRLSIL.

This chain links TRBV7-6 with TRBJ2-7; D is unclear. V lost 2 bases and J 4 bases, leaving 3 bases between the germline ends. CDR1 and CDR2 from the germline V gene are SGHVS and FNYEAQ. The CDR3 is made up of 11 amino acids. The CDR3 DNA reads TGTGCCAGCAGCTTACGGTACGAGCAGTACTTC. This encodes CASSLRYEQYF.

This clone was picked up a small number of times. The rearrangement uses TRBV10-3 and TRBJ1-1, with 10 bases identical to TRBD1. After removal of 8 bases from V and 7 bases from J, the junction contained 7 bases not matched to a gene. This CDR3 spans 13 amino acids. CDR1 and CDR2 from the germline V gene are ENHRY and SYGVKD. CDR3 protein: CAIEGDRGSEAFF. The DNA of the CDR3 is TGTGCCATCGAAGGGGACAGGGGTAGTGAAGCTTTCTTT.

This chain joins TRBV6-6 and TRBJ1-1; 7 nucleotides line up with TRBD1. Germline CDR1 and CDR2: MNHNY and SVGAGI (reference sequence). The CDR3 length is 14 residues. V was clipped by 5 bases and J by 2 bases; unmatched bases: 5. CDR3 region: CASSPGTANTEAFF. The DNA for the CDR3 is TGTGCCAGCAGTCCCGGGACAGCCAACACTGAAGCTTTCTTT.

The chain recombines TRBV25-1 with TRBJ2-5; perhaps TRBD2 as D (6 bases). This CDR3 contains 12 residues. Trimming removed 8 bases from V and 5 bases from J, with 12 bases in between. Germline assignment: CDR1 MGHDK and CDR2 SYGVNS. This CDR3 is CASAGGWETQYF. The CDR3 DNA follows: TGTGCCAGCGCCGGGGGATGGGAGACCCAGTACTTC. Full variable domain (rest looked up from reference TRBV25-1 and TRBJ2-5): EADIYQTPRYLVIGTGKKITLECSQTMGHDKMYWYQQDPGMELHLIHYSYGVNSTEKGDLSSESTVSRIRTEHFPLTLESARPSHTSQYLCASAGGWETQYFGPGTRLLVL.

The chain combines TRBV2 with TRBJ2-5; 9 bases fit TRBD1. Trimming cost V 6 bases and J 1 base; bases outside gene matches: 3. The CDR3 sequence is 14 residues long. In germline, CDR1 is SNHLY, CDR2 FYNNEI. The CDR3 sequence is CASSGTGTQETQYF. The CDR3 nucleotides read TGTGCCAGCAGCGGGACAGGGACCCAAGAGACCCAGTACTTC.

V usage is TRBV7-2 and J usage is TRBJ2-1; 11 nucleotides align to TRBD2. V gave up 5 bases and J gave up 0 bases; unmatched junction bases: 0. CDR1 is SGHTA and CDR2 is FQGNSA in the germline V gene. The CDR3 runs to 15 residues. The CDR3 here is CASSTSGGSYNEQFF. CDR3 DNA: TGTGCCAGCAGCACTAGCGGGGGCTCCTACAATGAGCAGTTCTTC.

This sequence joins TRBV6-1 and TRBJ2-1; 8 nucleotides line up with TRBD1. V dropped 3 bases and J dropped 8; count of bases not matched to a gene: 12. Germline V gene data show CDR1 as MNHNS and CDR2 as SASEGT. The CDR3 sequence is 16 residues long. The CDR3 is CASSEPDRVGIDEQFF. The CDR3 DNA reads as TGTGCCAGCAGTGAGCCGGACAGGGTGGGGATCGATGAGCAGTTCTTC.

This chain joins TRBV6-6 and TRBJ2-1; 13 bases map to TRBD2. The CDR3 has 15 residues. Unmatched junction bases numbered 5, after V lost 4 bases and J lost 8 bases. Germline V gene data show CDR1 as MNHNY and CDR2 as SVGAGI (reference sequence). The chain's CDR3 is CASSSPGLAGYEQFF. DNA for the CDR3: TGTGCCAGCAGTTCTCCGGGACTAGCGGGATATGAGCAGTTCTTC.

The chain couples TRBV19 to TRBJ1-2, with D maybe TRBD1 (5 bases). The germline gives CDR1 LNHDA, CDR2 SQIVND (reference sequence). Trimming took 3 bases from V and 2 from J, leaving 10 bases between them. This CDR3 contains 14 residues. The CDR3 nucleotides are TGTGCCAGTAGTATCCCCGACAGAAACTATGGCTACACCTTC. Translation: CASSIPDRNYGYTF.

The chain uses TRBV7-9 and TRBJ2-5; D is unclear. CDR1 is SEHNR, CDR2 FQNEAQ, per germline (reference sequence). V dropped 4 bases and J dropped 5 bases, with 8 bases sitting between them. The CDR3 length is 12 residues. The CDR3 sequence: CASSSTWETQYF. CDR3 DNA sequence: TGTGCCAGCAGCTCTACCTGGGAGACCCAGTACTTC.

About this clone itself: One end of the junction is discordant with germline, which a read error may explain. Other DNA sequences in the same sample also yield this CDR3. The rearrangement uses TRBV15 and TRBJ2-5, with a possible D match to TRBD2 (7 bases). The CDR3 extends over 15 amino acids. Per the germline V gene, CDR1 is LNHNV and CDR2 is YYDKDF (reference sequence). As DNA, the CDR3 is TGTGCCACCAGCAGAGGTGCGGGGGCCCAAGAGACTCAGTACTTC. Its translation: CATSRGAGAQETQYF.

The V call is TRBV19, the J call TRBJ2-1, with TRBD1 identical over 8 bases. The trim removed 7 bases at V and 4 bases at J, leaving 24 bases unmatched. There are 20 residues in the CDR3. CDR1 and CDR2 from the germline V gene are LNHDA and SQIVND (reference sequence). The CDR3 DNA follows: TGTGCCAGTACCCCGGGGGACAGGACGAGTACTCTTACTAAATACAATGAGCAGTTCTTC. Translation: CASTPGDRTSTLTKYNEQFF. The whole variable domain, remainder taken from reference TRBV19 and TRBJ2-1, is DGGITQSPKYLFRKEGQNVTLSCEQNLNHDAMYWYRQDPGQGLRLIYYSQIVNDFQKGDIAEGYSVSREKKESFPLTVTSAQKNPTAFYLCASTPGDRTSTLTKYNEQFFGPGTRLTVL.

V and J are TRBV6-1 and TRBJ1-2; 9 bases match TRBD1. Trimming cost V 6 bases and J 4 bases; bases outside gene matches: 9. From germline, CDR1 is MNHNS and CDR2 SASEGT. The CDR3 is 15 residues long. The CDR3 is CASRIAGQGGYGYTF. The CDR3 DNA reads as TGTGCCAGCAGAATAGCGGGACAGGGAGGCTATGGCTACACCTTC.

This clone was seen a single time. The chain recombines TRBV2 with TRBJ2-7; D unclear. There are 13 residues in the CDR3. Germline loops: CDR1 SNHLY, CDR2 FYNNEI. The V end was cut by 4 bases, the J end by 9 bases, with 16 bases between. The CDR3 region is CASSVTRPGGQYF. The CDR3 coding sequence is TGTGCCAGCAGTGTAACAAGACCCGGCGGGCAGTACTTC. The full variable domain, its missing parts supplied by reference TRBV2 and TRBJ2-7, is EPEVTQTPSHQVTQMGQEVILRCVPISNHLYFYWYRQILGQKVEFLVSFYNNEISEKSEIFDDQFSVERPDGSNFTLKIRSTKLEDSAMYFCASSVTRPGGQYFGPGTRLTVT.

This chain uses TRBV28 with TRBJ1-4; no clear D. The germline V gene has CDR1 MDHEN and CDR2 SYDVKM. Trimming cost V 3 bases and J 5 bases, with 4 bases left between them. This CDR3 has 12 amino acids. The chain's CDR3 is CASSFQNEKLFF. CDR3 DNA: TGTGCCAGCAGTTTTCAAAATGAAAAACTGTTTTTT. The full variable domain, completed using reference TRBV28 and TRBJ1-4, is DVKVTQSSRYLVKRTGEKVFLECVQDMDHENMFWYRQDPGLGLRLIYFSYDVKMKEKGDIPEGYSVSREKKERFSLILESASTNQTSMYLCASSFQNEKLFFGSGTQLSVL.

The genes are TRBV7-9 and TRBJ1-4; maybe TRBD1 (6 bases). Germline V lookup: CDR1 SEHNR, CDR2 FQNEAQ (reference sequence). This CDR3 comprises 14 residues. The ends were cut back, 2 bases at V and 7 bases at J, with 11 bases in the middle. The CDR3 spells CASSLNRESEKLFF. In nucleotides, the CDR3 is TGTGCCAGCAGCTTAAACAGGGAAAGTGAAAAACTGTTTTTT. Variable domain in full (rest from reference TRBV7-9 and TRBJ1-4): DTGVSQNPRHKITKRGQNVTFRCDPISEHNRLYWYRQTLGQGPEFLTYFQNEAQLEKSRLLSDRFSAERPKGSFSTLEIQRTEQGDSAMYLCASSLNRESEKLFFGSGTQLSVL.